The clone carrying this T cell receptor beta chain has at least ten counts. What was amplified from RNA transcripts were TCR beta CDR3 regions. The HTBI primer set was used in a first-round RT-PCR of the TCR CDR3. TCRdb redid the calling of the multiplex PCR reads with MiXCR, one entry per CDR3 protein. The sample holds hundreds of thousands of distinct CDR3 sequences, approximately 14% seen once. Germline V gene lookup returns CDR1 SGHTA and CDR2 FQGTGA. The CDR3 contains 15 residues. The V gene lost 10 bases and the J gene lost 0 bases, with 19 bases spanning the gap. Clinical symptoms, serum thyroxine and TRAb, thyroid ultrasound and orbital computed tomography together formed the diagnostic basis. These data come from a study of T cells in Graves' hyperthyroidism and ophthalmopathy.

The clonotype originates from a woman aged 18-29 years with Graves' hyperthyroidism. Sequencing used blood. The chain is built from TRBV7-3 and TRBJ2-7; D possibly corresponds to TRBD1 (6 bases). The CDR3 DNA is TGTGCCATCCCGCCAGTGGGGGCGCCCTCCTACGAGCAGTACTTC. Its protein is CAIPPVGAPSYEQYF.